These 18 T cell receptor beta chains came from one sample sequenced in a study of CXCR3-negative and CXCR3-positive naive CD8 T cells. 5' RACE that incorporated UMI labels was used to prepare the TRB cDNA libraries. TCRdb re-called the 5' RACE reads, yielding one record per CDR3 amino acid sequence without DNA. The sample's table shows roughly 120,000 distinct CDR3 sequences. Their antigens remain unidentified. The study's findings and limits: Against CXCR3-negative naive cells, CXCR3-positive naive cells showed more hydrophobic TRB CDR3s.

Sequenced input: naive CXCR3+ CD8+ T cells from blood. Stated subset: CD45RO-CCR7+CD27+CD95- naive CD8+ T cells expressing CXCR3 (TNR3+). The source is a human donor in good health. Some clones in this sample may be carry-over from other donors' samples.

The rearrangement uses TRBV14 and TRBJ2-4; TCRdb gives TRBD1 as the D gene, but with no DNA this cannot be confirmed. Looked up from germline, CDR1 is SGHDN and CDR2 is FVKESK. The CDR3 covers 14 residues. The CDR3 reads CASSQDQGVDIQYF.

The gene calls are TRBV18 and TRBJ2-3; the TCRdb call, TRBD2, lacks DNA for checking. Germline CDR1 and CDR2: KGHSH and LQKENI. This CDR3 contains 14 residues. Here the CDR3 reads CTSSREGLGDTQYF. The whole variable domain, filled in from reference TRBV18 and TRBJ2-3, reads NAGVMQNPRHLVRRRGQEARLRCSPMKGHSHVYWYRQLPEEGLKFMVYLQKENIIDESGMPKERFSAEFPKEGPSILRIQQVVRGDSAAYFCTSSREGLGDTQYFGPGTRLTVL.

The chain has TRBV7-9 and TRBJ1-1. The CDR3 runs to 13 residues. The germline gives CDR1 SEHNR, CDR2 FQNEAQ (reference sequence). The CDR3 loop is CASSLAIDTEAFF.

The rearrangement joins TRBV11-2 to TRBJ2-3; TCRdb reports TRBD2, a call that lacks DNA to check it against. This CDR3 is 15 amino acids long. Germline lookup yields CDR1 SGHAT and CDR2 FQNNGV. The CDR3 sequence: CASSRSGSWADTQYF.

CDR3 protein: CASSSIEFTEAFF. V gene TRBV28 combines with J gene TRBJ1-1. CDR1 MDHEN and CDR2 SYDVKM come from the germline V gene. This CDR3 spans 13 amino acids.

The V and J genes are TRBV27 and TRBJ2-7; TCRdb indicates TRBD2, and absent DNA this call remains unverified. Germline V lookup: CDR1 MNHEY, CDR2 SMNVEV (reference sequence). The CDR3 has 16 amino acids. The CDR3 loop reads CASSATSGGAIYEQYF.

The CDR3 sequence is CASSQKLAGAVNEQFF. J is TRBJ2-1 and V is TRBV4-1; the D gene TCRdb calls, TRBD2, cannot be checked with no DNA. There are 16 residues in the CDR3. Germline CDR1 and CDR2: MGHRA and YSYEKL.

The V gene is TRBV11-2, the J gene TRBJ2-7; TCRdb indicates TRBD2, and absent DNA this call remains unverified. This CDR3 has 13 amino acids. CDR1 and CDR2 from the germline V gene are SGHAT and FQNNGV. CDR3 protein: CASSLPSNYEQYF.

This chain uses TRBV29-1 with TRBJ1-1. The germline gives CDR1 SQVTM, CDR2 ANQGSEA. There are 12 residues in the CDR3. The CDR3 here is CSVASQGTEAFF. Supplemented by reference TRBV29-1 and TRBJ1-1, the full variable domain reads SAVISQKPSRDICQRGTSLTIQCQVDSQVTMMFWYRQQPGQSLTLIATANQGSEATYESGFVIDKFPISRPNLTFSTLTVSNMSPEDSSIYLCSVASQGTEAFFGQGTRLTVV.

The V gene is TRBV9, the J gene TRBJ2-2. Germline V CDR1 and CDR2: SGDLS, YYNGEE. There are 12 residues in the CDR3. The CDR3 region is CASSAELGELFF. The variable domain in full, with the rest retrieved from reference TRBV9 and TRBJ2-2, is DSGVTQTPKHLITATGQRVTLRCSPRSGDLSVYWYQQSLDQGLQFLIQYYNGEERAKGNILERFSAQQFPDLHSELNLSSLELGDSALYFCASSAELGELFFGEGSRLTVL.

This chain uses TRBV20-1 with TRBJ2-7. This CDR3 is built from 15 residues. CDR1 is DFQATT, CDR2 SNEGSKA, per germline (reference sequence). The CDR3 reads CSARSLAGVAHEQYF.

This sequence joins TRBV5-6 and TRBJ2-5; TCRdb designates TRBD1, a call that cannot be tested without DNA. The CDR3 is made up of 15 amino acids. Germline assignment: CDR1 SGHDT and CDR2 YYEEEE. CDR3 amino acids: CASSDSGQPQETQYF.

This rearrangement joins TRBV9 to TRBJ1-1; TCRdb's assignment of TRBD1 cannot be checked, as there is no DNA. The CDR3 spans 16 residues. The germline gives CDR1 SGDLS, CDR2 YYNGEE. The CDR3 sequence: CASSVGDVGRNTEAFF.

The chain has TRBV29-1 and TRBJ2-7. CDR3 length: 15 amino acids. CDR1 is SQVTM, CDR2 ANQGSEA, per germline. CDR3: CSVEVEGQETYEQYF.

V is TRBV12-3 or TRBV12-4 and J is TRBJ2-1; TCRdb names TRBD1, which stays unverified in the absence of DNA. This CDR3 spans 15 amino acids. The CDR3 loop is CASSLGVGSYNEQFF.

This rearrangement joins TRBV5-6 to TRBJ2-7; TCRdb designates TRBD1, a call that cannot be tested without DNA. Looked up from germline, CDR1 is SGHDT and CDR2 is YYEEEE. The CDR3 consists of 15 residues. CDR3 sequence: CASSLGQGRTYEQYF. The variable domain in full, completed from reference TRBV5-6 and TRBJ2-7, reads DAGVTQSPTHLIKTRGQQVTLRCSPKSGHDTVSWYQQALGQGPQFIFQYYEEEERQRGNFPDRFSGHQFPNYSSELNVNALLLGDSALYLCASSLGQGRTYEQYFGPGTRLTVT.

The gene calls are TRBV15 and TRBJ2-7; the D call of TRBD2 rests on TCRdb alone, since no DNA is present to check it. This CDR3 is built from 15 residues. The V gene's germline CDR1 is LNHNV and CDR2 YYDKDF (reference sequence). CDR3 residues: CATSPGSGNSYEQYF.

This chain links TRBV11-2 with TRBJ2-2. The CDR3 totals 16 residues. In germline, CDR1 is SGHAT, CDR2 FQNNGV. CDR3 region: CASSSLAVRDPGELFF.